This is a list of T cell receptor beta chains from one sample in a study of blood T cell repertoires in COVID-19. Sequencing was performed with immunoSEQ multiplex PCR; in TCRdb, only in-frame clones are kept and a portion is missing. The sample includes under 70,000 clones, around 84% seen only once; the top ten take over 10%. Source material: peripheral blood. Source of these receptors: a woman of 80 years or more with acute or convalescent COVID-19. Each CDR3 is given with its conserved first and last residue. The D gene is left open where the match is weak. Clone size, where shown, is once, few, many, or a class for clones that have expanded.

CDR3 protein,CDR3 DNA,D gene,V gene,clone size,J gene
CASSPTQGATEAFF,TGTGCCAGCAGCCCCACCCAGGGCGCCACTGAAGCTTTCTTT,.,TRBV6-6,.,TRBJ1-1
CASRGGLSQPQHF,TGTGCCAGCAGAGGGGGTTTATCCCAGCCCCAGCATTTT,.,TRBV6-5,.,TRBJ1-5
CASSLRTGGPGNTIYF,TGCGCCAGCAGCTTGAGGACAGGGGGCCCTGGAAACACCATATATTTT,TRBD1,TRBV5-1,.,TRBJ1-3
CASSRLSEAGNTIYF,TGTGCCAGCAGCCGATTGAGCGAAGCTGGAAACACCATATATTTT,.,TRBV7-9,.,TRBJ1-3
CASTKSGELFF,TGTGCCAGCACTAAAAGCGGGGAGCTGTTTTTT,.,TRBV12-3/TRBV12-4,.,TRBJ2-2
CASSQKRGYGANVLTF,TGTGCCAGCAGCCAAAAACGGGGGTATGGGGCCAACGTCCTGACTTTC,.,TRBV3-1/TRBV3-2,.,TRBJ2-6
CASSSGWYNEQFF,TGTGCCAGCAGCTCGGGTTGGTACAATGAGCAGTTCTTC,.,TRBV7-2,.,TRBJ2-1
CASSYTRQTREAFF,TGTGCCAGCAGTTACACAAGACAGACCCGAGAAGCTTTCTTT,.,TRBV6-5,.,TRBJ1-1
CASRAWDRRAKNIQYF,TGTGCCAGCAGAGCTTGGGACAGAAGGGCCAAAAACATTCAGTACTTC,TRBD1,TRBV6-4,.,TRBJ2-4
CASSVTGGIDEQYF,TGTGCCAGCAGTGTGACAGGGGGCATCGACGAGCAGTACTTC,TRBD1,TRBV2,.,TRBJ2-7
CASSHIGGYGRNQETQYF,TGCGCCAGCAGCCATATTGGGGGGTATGGCCGGAATCAAGAGACCCAGTACTTC,.,TRBV4-1,.,TRBJ2-5
CSASPVETQYF,TGCAGTGCTAGTCCCGTGGAGACCCAGTACTTC,.,TRBV20-1,.,TRBJ2-5
CASSYQGAGGYTF,TGTGCCAGCAGTTATCAGGGGGCGGGTGGCTACACCTTC,TRBD1,TRBV11-3,once,TRBJ1-2
CASSASGSAITYNEQFF,TGTGCCAGCAGCGCCTCCGGGAGCGCCATTACCTACAATGAGCAGTTCTTC,.,TRBV7-9,.,TRBJ2-1
CASSPEASAGELFF,TGTGCCAGCAGTCCCGAGGCATCCGCCGGGGAGCTGTTTTTT,.,TRBV6-4,.,TRBJ2-2
CASGLVTGNTEAFF,TGTGCTAGTGGTTTGGTAACAGGGAACACTGAAGCTTTCTTT,.,TRBV12-5,.,TRBJ1-1
CASSKRTGGFGNTGELFF,TGTGCCAGCAGCAAACGGACAGGGGGCTTTGGTAACACCGGGGAGCTGTTTTTT,TRBD1,TRBV9,.,TRBJ2-2
CASSSPRLAGDTDTQYF,TGCGCCAGCAGCTCGCCCCGACTAGCGGGGGACACAGATACGCAGTATTTT,TRBD2,TRBV5-1,.,TRBJ2-3
CASSQGPAYNSPLHF,TGTGCCAGCAGCCAGGGCCCGGCCTATAATTCACCCCTCCACTTT,.,TRBV3-1/TRBV3-2,.,TRBJ1-6
CASSYSKDTASQPQHF,TGTGCCAGCAGTTACTCCAAGGACACAGCAAGTCAGCCCCAGCATTTT,.,TRBV6-5,.,TRBJ1-5
CASRTGGTSPLHF,TGTGCCAGCCGGACAGGGGGGACCTCACCCCTCCACTTT,TRBD1,TRBV10-3,.,TRBJ1-6
CASSSPGQGASPLHF,TGTGCCAGCAGTTCTCCGGGACAGGGGGCTTCACCCCTCCACTTT,TRBD1,TRBV6-5,.,TRBJ1-6
CASSFGTANQPQHF,TGTGCCAGCAGTTTCGGGACAGCGAATCAGCCCCAGCATTTT,TRBD1,TRBV28,.,TRBJ1-5
CASSLGQTSTDTQYF,TGTGCCAGCAGCTTAGGACAAACTAGCACAGATACGCAGTATTTT,.,TRBV7-2,.,TRBJ2-3
CASSLFGTSHPEQFF,TGTGCCAGCAGTCTGTTTGGGACTAGTCACCCTGAGCAGTTCTTC,TRBD2,TRBV7-3,.,TRBJ2-1
CASSHGQGYAEAFF,TGTGCCAGCTCACATGGACAGGGGTATGCTGAAGCTTTCTTT,TRBD1,TRBV18,.,TRBJ1-1
CASTGTTIFSWGEQFF,TGCGCCAGCACAGGGACAACTATATTCTCCTGGGGTGAGCAGTTCTTC,.,TRBV5-1,.,TRBJ2-1
CASGRDTGGTEAFF,TGCGCCAGCGGACGAGATACAGGGGGCACTGAAGCTTTCTTT,TRBD1,TRBV5-1,.,TRBJ1-1
CASSPDSRTEAFF,TGTGCCAGCAGCCCCGACAGCCGCACTGAAGCTTTCTTT,.,TRBV6-5,.,TRBJ1-1
CASSLERAGGSETQYF,TGTGCTAGCAGCTTAGAGAGGGCAGGGGGTTCAGAGACCCAGTACTTC,TRBD1,TRBV7-7,.,TRBJ2-5
CASSEGVSGNTIYF,TGCGCCAGCAGCGAAGGGGTATCTGGAAACACCATATATTTT,.,TRBV5-1,.,TRBJ1-3
CASSKDQGWGYTF,TGTGCCAGCAGTAAGGATCAGGGCTGGGGCTACACCTTC,.,TRBV2,many,TRBJ1-2
CASSLYRGPSYEQYF,TGTGCCAGCTCACTCTACAGGGGACCCTCCTACGAGCAGTACTTC,TRBD1,TRBV18,.,TRBJ2-7
CASSRTGNYTF,TGTGCCAGCAGTAGGACAGGGAACTACACCTTC,TRBD1,TRBV6-5,.,TRBJ1-2
CASSYVGTGVGYTF,TGTGCCAGCAGTTACGTCGGGACAGGGGTAGGCTACACCTTC,TRBD1,TRBV6-6,.,TRBJ1-2